A single sample is the source of the 5 T cell receptor beta chains below, sequenced in a study of control samples from healthy donors and cancer patients. Generated by immunoSEQ multiplex PCR, the TCRdb table keeps only in-frame clones and is missing some. The sample lists 52,000 or so clones; roughly 94% were seen once. Sequenced input: blood. These receptors were taken from a man aged 25-45 years in good health.

This rearrangement joins TRBV9 to TRBJ2-7; perhaps TRBD2 as D (5 bases). Trimming took off 0 bases at V and 2 bases at J, with 6 bases between the two ends. There are 13 residues in the CDR3. The germline CDR1 and CDR2 sequences are SGDLS and YYNGEE. The CDR3: CASSVDGTYEQYF. The DNA of the CDR3 is TGTGCCAGCAGCGTAGACGGGACCTACGAGCAGTACTTC.

This chain joins TRBV7-7 and TRBJ2-1; 9 bases align to TRBD1. Germline V gene lookup returns CDR1 SSHAT and CDR2 FNYEAQ (reference sequence). V lost 5 bases and J lost 5; bases outside the gene matches: 13. This CDR3 comprises 17 residues. The CDR3 region has the DNA TGTGCCAGCAGCCCTGGTCCCCGATGGACAGGGGACAATGAGCAGTTCTTC. It specifies CASSPGPRWTGDNEQFF. The full variable domain, rest sourced from reference TRBV7-7 and TRBJ2-1, is GAGVSQSPRYKVTKRGQDVTLRCDPISSHATLYWYQQALGQGPEFLTYFNYEAQPDKSGLPSDRFSAERPEGSISTLTIQRTEQRDSAMYRCASSPGPRWTGDNEQFFGPGTRLTVL.

This chain connects TRBV9 to TRBJ2-3; D uncertain. The CDR3 has 13 residues. Trimming shortened V by 3 bases and J by 0 bases, and 5 bases separated the two germline ends. The germline V gene has CDR1 SGDLS and CDR2 YYNGEE. In DNA, the CDR3 is TGTGCCAGCAGCGAATCAAGCACAGATACGCAGTATTTT. Its protein is CASSESSTDTQYF.

A remark on this clone: Sequence at one end of the junction differs from germline and may be a read error. The CDR3 sequence: CASSTIMDRGLIF. The CDR3 DNA sequence: TGTGCCAGCAGCACCATAATGGACAGGGGACTGATCTTC. The V gene is TRBV5-8, the J gene TRBJ2-1; 9 bases line up with TRBD1. CDR1 SGHTS and CDR2 YDEGEE come from the germline V gene. The CDR3 is 13 amino acids.

The chain joins TRBV6-6 to TRBJ1-2, with 7 nucleotides matching TRBD1. Per germline, CDR1 MNHNY and CDR2 SVGAGI (reference sequence). CDR3 length: 15 residues. V dropped 6 bases and J dropped 0; count of bases not matched to a gene: 7. The chain's CDR3 is CASSLRGRTNYGYTF. The CDR3 DNA reads TGTGCCAGCAGCCTAAGGGGGCGTACTAACTATGGCTACACCTTC.